This entry features one T cell receptor (beta chain) sequence. The antigen is unknown. The sample is drawn from a study of persistence of HIV-infected CD4 T cells. Stimulation used about 9.5 ug/mL lysate from CMV-infected fibroblasts. CD40L/CD69 double-negative CD45RO-high memory CD4+ T cells were collected. This was the immunoSEQ version 4 assay in survey mode. Sequencing was performed with immunoSEQ multiplex PCR; in TCRdb, only in-frame clones are kept and a portion is missing. The sample lists approximately 27,000 clones, 78% occurring once. Germline CDR1 is SGDLS and CDR2 is YYNGEE. Trimming shortened V by 0 bases and J by 4 bases, and 14 bases separated the two germline ends. The CDR3 loop spans 16 amino acids.

The receptor was isolated from an adult woman with HIV who was CMV-seropositive. The V call is TRBV9, the J call TRBJ1-5, with D hard to call. The sample in question was CD4+ T cells sorted from PBMCs after roughly 20-hour stimulation, obtained from a patient who received antiretroviral therapy. CDR3 nucleotides: TGTGCCAGCAGCGTAGTGGAGAAGAGGGAAAATCAGCCCCAGCATTTT. Translation gives CASSVVEKRENQPQHF.